This entry lists 18 T cell receptor beta chains sequenced from one sample in a study of T cell responses to AZD1222 COVID-19 vaccine. Some clones are missing from TCRdb's copy, which holds only in-frame ones; the method was immunoSEQ multiplex PCR. The sample shows roughly 93,000 clones, roughly 88% of them seen only once. This specimen was peripheral blood, taken on day 0 of AZD1222 vaccination. The receptors originated from an adult in good health.

This rearrangement joins TRBV4-3 to TRBJ2-3, with D unresolved. CDR1 and CDR2 (germline): LGHNA, YSLEER. V was pared by 4 bases and J by 0 bases, with 17 bases between. The CDR3 extends over 17 amino acids. The CDR3 sequence is CASSRIPGGASTDTQYF. The CDR3 region has the DNA TGCGCCAGCAGCCGGATTCCTGGCGGTGCTAGCACAGATACGCAGTATTTT.

The genes are TRBV4-3 and TRBJ2-7, with 7 bases fitting TRBD2. The CDR3 has 16 amino acids. V trimming: 0 bases; J trimming: 2 bases; junction bases outside the gene matches: 7. The germline V gene encodes CDR1 LGHNA and CDR2 YSLEER. The CDR3 is CASSQDGGEGTYEQYF. The DNA for the CDR3 is TGCGCCAGCAGCCAAGATGGGGGGGAGGGGACCTACGAGCAGTACTTC.

The rearrangement links TRBV7-8 to TRBJ2-2; D perhaps matches TRBD1 (5 bases). Trimming stripped 2 bases from V and 7 bases from J, with 14 bases between. The germline V gene has CDR1 SGHVS and CDR2 FQNEAQ. This CDR3 has 15 amino acids. In DNA form, the CDR3 reads TGTGCCAGCAGCTTATTTGTCAGGGTTAGCGGGGAGCTGTTTTTT. The encoded protein is CASSLFVRVSGELFF.

The chain couples TRBV12-3 or TRBV12-4 to TRBJ2-7; D is possibly TRBD1 or TRBD2 (6 bases each). V was shortened by 3 bases and J by 6 bases, with 12 bases between the two germline ends. There are 13 residues in the CDR3. CDR3 nucleotide sequence: TGTGCCAGCAGTTTTTCTAAGGGGGGCGAGCAGTACTTC. As protein: CASSFSKGGEQYF.

The chain joins TRBV28 to TRBJ2-7; 13 positions agree with TRBD2. The germline V gene has CDR1 MDHEN and CDR2 SYDVKM. This CDR3 is built from 18 residues. V was clipped by 7 bases and J by 2 bases; unmatched bases: 14. CDR3 sequence: CASIGGTSGIYRPYEQYF. In DNA form, the CDR3 reads TGTGCCAGCATCGGGGGGACTAGCGGGATCTACCGGCCCTACGAGCAGTACTTC.

The rearrangement uses TRBV5-1 and TRBJ1-6; 8 bases line up with TRBD1. Germline V CDR1 and CDR2: SGHRS, YFSETQ. V trimming: 4 bases; J trimming: 9 bases; junction bases outside the gene matches: 6. The CDR3 length is 14 residues. CDR3 nucleotides: TGCGCCAGCAGCATCGACAGGGGAGGTTCACCCCTCCACTTT. Amino acids: CASSIDRGGSPLHF.

This rearrangement joins TRBV24-1 to TRBJ2-3, with TRBD1 matching over 7 bases. CDR1 and CDR2 (germline): KGHDR, SFDVKD. The V gene end was trimmed by 2 bases and the J gene end by 2 bases; junction bases not matched to a gene: 6. The CDR3 runs 16 residues. The CDR3 DNA reads TGTGCCACCAGTGATTCCGGGACAGCCAACACAGATACGCAGTATTTT. It codes for CATSDSGTANTDTQYF.

In its sample, this clone was seen a few times. The rearrangement links TRBV3-1 (or the pseudogene TRBV3-2) to TRBJ2-2; TRBD2 matches 8 bases. This CDR3 is 14 amino acids long. The germline V gene has CDR1 LGHDT and CDR2 YNNKEL (reference sequence). Here the CDR3 reads CASGAGASTGELFF. DNA for the CDR3: TGTGCTTCCGGAGCGGGAGCGAGCACCGGGGAGCTGTTTTTT.

This clone was observed a single time. J is TRBJ1-1 and V is TRBV28; D unclear. The germline V gene has CDR1 MDHEN and CDR2 SYDVKM. This CDR3 region has 15 residues. V lost 5 bases to trimming and J lost 3 bases, with 16 bases between them. The CDR3 DNA is TGTGCCAGCAGTGGATCTATGGGGAGGGACACTGAAGCTTTCTTT. Protein sequence: CASSGSMGRDTEAFF.

The chain links TRBV4-2 to TRBJ2-5; a weak D match, TRBD2 (6 bases). V lost 4 bases, J lost 5 bases, and 17 bases lay in between. The germline CDR1 and CDR2 sequences are LGHNA and YNFKEQ. The length of the CDR3 is 15 residues. The CDR3 reads CASSPQRVNRETQYF. The CDR3 DNA reads TGTGCCAGCAGCCCCCAGCGGGTGAATAGGGAGACCCAGTACTTC.

CDR3 sequence: CASSLFGAGYEQYF. In DNA, the CDR3 is TGTGCCAGCAGTTTATTCGGGGCGGGTTACGAGCAGTACTTC. The V gene is TRBV27, the J gene TRBJ2-7; D may be TRBD1 or TRBD2 (5 bases each). This CDR3 region has 14 residues. The germline V gene has CDR1 MNHEY and CDR2 SMNVEV (reference sequence). V was shortened by 1 base and J by 4 bases, with 11 bases between the two germline ends.

On this clone: A read error may produce the germline difference seen at one junction end. V and J are TRBV7-7 and TRBJ2-2, with 8 bases that match TRBD1. The germline V gene encodes CDR1 SSHAT and CDR2 FNYEAQ (reference sequence). The CDR3 extends over 16 amino acids. The CDR3: CASSLADRVPPGELFF. The CDR3 region has the DNA TGTGCTAGCAGCTTGGCGGACAGGGTGCCCCCCGGGGAGCTGTTTTTT.

The rearrangement uses TRBV7-9 and TRBJ1-5; D possibly corresponds to TRBD1 (6 bases). V was cut by 2 bases and J by 2 bases, with 10 bases left in between. This CDR3 spans 15 amino acids. Germline lookup yields CDR1 SEHNR and CDR2 FQNEAQ (reference sequence). CDR3 in amino acids: CASSLYRDGNQPQHF. CDR3 coding DNA: TGTGCCAGCAGCTTATACAGGGACGGCAATCAGCCCCAGCATTTT. The full variable domain, rest sourced from reference TRBV7-9 and TRBJ1-5, is DTGVSQNPRHKITKRGQNVTFRCDPISEHNRLYWYRQTLGQGPEFLTYFQNEAQLEKSRLLSDRFSAERPKGSFSTLEIQRTEQGDSAMYLCASSLYRDGNQPQHFGDGTRLSIL.

The gene calls are TRBV13 and TRBJ1-1, with D maybe TRBD1 (6 bases). This CDR3 region has 15 residues. In germline, CDR1 is PRHDT, CDR2 FYEKMQ (reference sequence). V lost 1 base and J lost 5, with 14 bases in between. The CDR3 region is CASSLAGGRSTEAFF. CDR3 coding DNA: TGTGCCAGCAGCTTAGCCGGGGGGCGGAGTACTGAAGCTTTCTTT. Together with reference TRBV13 and TRBJ1-1, the CDR3 gives the full variable domain: AAGVIQSPRHLIKEKRETATLKCYPIPRHDTVYWYQQGPGQDPQFLISFYEKMQSDKGSIPDRFSAQQFSDYHSELNMSSLELGDSALYFCASSLAGGRSTEAFFGQGTRLTVV.

The chain links TRBV12-3 or TRBV12-4 to TRBJ1-1; D remains unclear. V lost 3 bases and J 7 bases, leaving 6 bases between the germline ends. This CDR3 has 11 amino acids. Here the CDR3 DNA reads TGTGCCAGCAGTTTTTTCGGTGAAGCTTTCTTT. Translating it yields CASSFFGEAFF.

The rearrangement joins TRBV7-2 to TRBJ2-3; 11 bases map to TRBD2. The CDR3 has 16 amino acids. The V segment lost 5 bases and the J segment 0 bases; nucleotides outside the gene matches: 4. CDR1 is SGHTA, CDR2 FQGNSA, per germline. CDR3 protein: CASSRTSGSSTDTQYF. The CDR3 DNA sequence: TGTGCCAGCAGCCGGACTAGCGGGTCTAGCACAGATACGCAGTATTTT.

This sequence joins TRBV5-4 and TRBJ2-3; 14 bases fit TRBD2. Trimming removed 5 bases from V and 5 bases from J; junction bases left unmatched: 7. The CDR3 is 16 amino acids. From germline, CDR1 is SGHNT and CDR2 YYREEE (reference sequence). CDR3 DNA: TGTGCCAGCAGGCCAGCCGGGACTAGCGGGAGAGATACGCAGTATTTT. It yields the protein CASRPAGTSGRDTQYF. The full variable domain, completed using reference TRBV5-4 and TRBJ2-3, is ETGVTQSPTHLIKTRGQQVTLRCSSQSGHNTVSWYQQALGQGPQFIFQYYREEENGRGNFPPRFSGLQFPNYSSELNVNALELDDSALYLCASRPAGTSGRDTQYFGPGTRLTVL.

The chain employs TRBV5-6 and TRBJ1-2; a possible D gene is TRBD1 (5 bases). There are 15 residues in the CDR3. Germline V gene lookup returns CDR1 SGHDT and CDR2 YYEEEE. The ends were cut back, 0 bases at V and 2 bases at J, with 11 bases in the middle. In DNA, the CDR3 is TGTGCCAGCAGCTTGGTCTTAGCAGGGAACTATGGCTACACCTTC. Its protein is CASSLVLAGNYGYTF.